This record covers a single T cell receptor beta chain. In the original workflow: Using reference gene primer amplification, nucleated cell counts were estimated. Sequencing was performed with immunoSEQ multiplex PCR; in TCRdb, only in-frame clones are kept and a portion is missing. D and trimming come from the DNA, and the V and J calls and clone size come from that table. The sample has more than 55,000 clones; around 88% are singletons. This sample is part of a study of blood T cell repertoires in COVID-19. Study summary: Sites across the United States, Italy and Spain contributed samples from acute and convalescent COVID-19.

The clonotype was recovered from a man aged 55-75 years with acute or convalescent COVID-19. The sample taken for sequencing was peripheral blood.

CDR3 DNA sequence: TGTGCCATCAGTGAGACGGGACTAGCGGACGGGGGGGACATTCAGTACTTC. Residues: CAISETGLADGGDIQYF. This rearrangement joins TRBV10-3 to TRBJ2-4; 11 nucleotides match TRBD2. The germline CDR1 and CDR2 sequences are ENHRY and SYGVKD. Trimming took 2 bases from V and 8 from J; bases not matched to a gene: 11. The CDR3 consists of 17 residues.